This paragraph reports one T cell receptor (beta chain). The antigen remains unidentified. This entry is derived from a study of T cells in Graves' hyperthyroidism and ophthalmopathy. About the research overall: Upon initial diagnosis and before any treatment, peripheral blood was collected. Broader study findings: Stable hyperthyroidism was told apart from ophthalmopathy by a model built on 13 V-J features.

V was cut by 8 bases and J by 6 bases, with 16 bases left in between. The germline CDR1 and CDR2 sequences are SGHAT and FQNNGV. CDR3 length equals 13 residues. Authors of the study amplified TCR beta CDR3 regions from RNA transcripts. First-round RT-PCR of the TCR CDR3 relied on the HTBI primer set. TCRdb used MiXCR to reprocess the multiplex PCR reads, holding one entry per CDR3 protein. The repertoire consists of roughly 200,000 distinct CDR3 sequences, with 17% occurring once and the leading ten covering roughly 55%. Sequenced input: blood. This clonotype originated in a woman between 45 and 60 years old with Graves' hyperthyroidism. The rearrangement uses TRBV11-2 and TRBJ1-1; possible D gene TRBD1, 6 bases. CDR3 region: CASGRQQGSEAFF. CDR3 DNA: TGTGCCAGCGGTCGACAACAGGGCTCTGAAGCTTTCTTT.